The 16 T cell receptor beta chains in this list originate from one sample, sequenced in a study of cytotoxic CD8 clonotypes in ibrutinib-treated CLL. Method: immunoSEQ multiplex PCR; TCRdb's copy keeps in-frame clones and lacks some. The table has 80,000 to 95,000 clones, roughly 80% seen once. Sample: PBMCs, taken after 12 months of ibrutinib treatment. The source of these receptors is a human donor with chronic lymphocytic leukemia.

CDR3 DNA sequence: TGTGCCAGCAGCGGGGCGGCGGGAGGCTACAATGAGCAGTTCTTC. It translates to CASSGAAGGYNEQFF. The chain is built from TRBV11-2 and TRBJ2-1, with 8 positions matching TRBD2. CDR3 length: 15 amino acids. V was clipped by 5 bases and J by 3 bases; unmatched bases: 6. Germline assignment: CDR1 SGHAT and CDR2 FQNNGV.

The genes are TRBV6-5 and TRBJ2-1; D remains ambiguous. CDR1 and CDR2 (germline): MNHEY, SVGAGI. This CDR3 is built from 14 residues. V lost 6 bases, J lost 8 bases, and 17 bases lay in between. For the CDR3, the DNA is TGTGCCAGCAGCCCCCCTACCCCCCGGCATGAGCAGTTCTTC. The encoded protein is CASSPPTPRHEQFF.

The DNA for the CDR3 is TGCGCCAGCAGCAGCATAGCGGAGCAAGAGACCCAGTACTTC. Protein product: CASSSIAEQETQYF. The rearrangement links TRBV5-1 to TRBJ2-5; possibly TRBD2 for D (6 bases). The CDR3 is made up of 14 amino acids. Germline values: CDR1 SGHRS, CDR2 YFSETQ. Trimming shortened V by 4 bases and J by 2 bases, and 12 bases separated the two germline ends.

The chain has TRBV28 and TRBJ2-3, with a tentative D call TRBD2 (6 bases). Germline-derived CDR1 and CDR2 are MDHEN and SYDVKM. CDR3 length: 13 residues. V dropped 6 bases and J dropped 7 bases, with 14 bases sitting between them. The CDR3 here is CASSPRGSHTQYF. CDR3 bases: TGTGCCAGCAGCCCCCGGGGGTCGCATACGCAGTATTTT.

This chain joins TRBV5-1 and TRBJ2-3, with unresolved D. CDR1 and CDR2 (germline): SGHRS, YFSETQ. V lost 5 bases and J lost 2, with 6 bases in between. The CDR3 extends over 12 amino acids. The CDR3 nucleotides are TGCGCCAGCAGGGTTACCACAGATACGCAGTATTTT. It specifies CASRVTTDTQYF.

The rearrangement uses TRBV6-5 and TRBJ2-7; 7 bases map to TRBD1. CDR3 length: 15 residues. With 0 bases clipped from V and 3 bases from J, the junction kept 5 bases outside the gene matches. The germline gives CDR1 MNHEY, CDR2 SVGAGI. For the CDR3, the DNA is TGTGCCAGCAGTTACTCGCTGGGACAGCACTACGAGCAGTACTTC. This sequence encodes CASSYSLGQHYEQYF.

As DNA, the CDR3 is TGTGCCAGCAGCTTAGACCCGCAGCGCGGGGGGTTCTTC. This sequence encodes CASSLDPQRGGFF. The J gene is TRBJ2-1, the V gene TRBV11-2; 7 nucleotides agree with TRBD2. CDR1 and CDR2 from the germline V gene are SGHAT and FQNNGV. The CDR3 has 13 residues. Trimming cost V 0 bases and J 15 bases; bases outside gene matches: 8.

This chain uses TRBV7-8 with TRBJ1-5; the D is unclear. The V and J ends lost 1 base and 0 bases respectively, with 7 bases between them. Germline assignment: CDR1 SGHVS and CDR2 FQNEAQ. CDR3 size: 15 residues. The CDR3 region is CASSLGTPSNQPQHF. The CDR3 coding sequence is TGTGCCAGCAGCTTAGGCACCCCTAGCAATCAGCCCCAGCATTTT.

V and J are TRBV4-2 and TRBJ2-7; tentative D call: TRBD2 (6 bases). The CDR3 covers 14 residues. V shed 3 bases and J shed 2 bases, with 11 bases lying between them. Germline loops: CDR1 LGHNA, CDR2 YNFKEQ. The CDR3 DNA reads TGTGCCAGCAGCCACGGGGGAGAGCCCTACGAGCAGTACTTC. Translated: CASSHGGEPYEQYF.

A word on this clone: The final CDR3 position lacks the conserved phenylalanine or tryptophan, pointing to a likely read error. It is unclear where the CDR3 begins or ends on the DNA, so no DNA is shown, and the CDR3 is as TCRdb lists it. The chain links TRBV4-3 to TRBJ2-6; the table's D call, TRBD2, was not checked against the DNA. The CDR3 totals 9 residues, both ends included. The germline gives CDR1 LGHNA, CDR2 YSLEER. CDR3 in amino acids: CARRDAVTG.

V is TRBV18 and J is TRBJ2-1, with TRBD2 matching over 11 bases. The germline gives CDR1 KGHSH, CDR2 LQKENI. The CDR3 loop spans 15 amino acids. V was pared by 3 bases and J by 6 bases, with 4 bases of the junction left unmatched. This CDR3 reads CASSPGLAGGNEQFF. The CDR3 nucleotides are TGTGCCAGCTCACCGGGGCTAGCGGGGGGCAATGAGCAGTTCTTC.

J is TRBJ2-1 and V is TRBV28, with D perhaps assigned TRBD1 or TRBD2 (6 bases each). This CDR3 comprises 16 residues. Germline CDR1 is MDHEN and CDR2 is SYDVKM. With 3 bases removed from V and 0 bases from J, the gap between germline ends came to 12 bases. The CDR3 DNA reads as TGTGCCAGCAGTTTTGGGGGGCAAAGCTCCTACAATGAGCAGTTCTTC. Translating it yields CASSFGGQSSYNEQFF.

The chain has TRBV7-2 and TRBJ1-1, with no clear D. Deletions cut 10 bases from V and 7 bases from J, with 13 bases between. Germline CDR1 reads SGHTA; CDR2 reads FQGNSA. This CDR3 has 11 amino acids. CDR3 sequence (DNA): TGTGCCACAAGCCGGGAGGTTGAAGCTTTCTTT. As protein: CATSREVEAFF. Full variable domain (outside the CDR3, taken from reference TRBV7-2 and TRBJ1-1): GAGVSQSPSNKVTEKGKDVELRCDPISGHTALYWYRQSLGQGLEFLIYFQGNSAPDKSGLPSDRFSAERTGGSVSTLTIQRTQQEDSAVYLCATSREVEAFFGQGTRLTVV.

The CDR3 here is CCHTGGSYNEQFF. CDR3 coding DNA: TGTTGCCATACGGGGGGATCCTACAATGAGCAGTTCTTC. This chain links TRBV28 with TRBJ2-1; 7 bases fit TRBD2. The CDR3 length is 13 residues. Germline CDR1 and CDR2: MDHEN and SYDVKM.

The V and J genes are TRBV7-2 and TRBJ1-2; 7 nucleotides agree with TRBD1. CDR1 and CDR2 from the germline V gene are SGHTA and FQGNSA. V trimming: 5 bases; J trimming: 3 bases; junction bases outside the gene matches: 6. The CDR3 has 14 residues. CDR3 sequence: CASSPGQGDYGYTF. In DNA form, the CDR3 reads TGTGCCAGCAGCCCTGGGCAGGGGGACTATGGCTACACCTTC.

This clone was detected only a few times. This chain joins TRBV7-3 and TRBJ2-4, with 16 bases matching TRBD2. The CDR3 runs to 16 residues. V lost 5 bases and J lost 7; bases outside the gene matches: 5. Germline V gene lookup returns CDR1 SGHTA and CDR2 FQGTGA. CDR3 loop: CASSPGTSGRGNIQYF. The CDR3 DNA is TGTGCCAGCAGCCCCGGGACTAGCGGGAGGGGGAACATTCAGTACTTC.